This T cell receptor beta chain was captured in a study of Tregs in tolerant kidney transplant recipients. The CDR3 is made up of 17 amino acids. V lost 1 base and J lost 0; bases outside the gene matches: 5. Germline CDR1 and CDR2: LNHNV and YYDKDF (reference sequence). This clone occurred a few times. Regulatory T cells were sorted from thawed PBMCs rested overnight at 37°C with around 200 IU/ml IL-2. Only in-frame clones appear in the TCRdb table, and some are missing; sequencing was by immunoSEQ multiplex PCR. The sample has around 19,000 clones, roughly four fifths seen once. What was sequenced was Tregs from blood. This TCR derives from a human donor in good health. J is TRBJ2-1 and V is TRBV15; 8 nucleotides align to TRBD1. As DNA, the CDR3 is TGTGCCACCAGCAGAGGAGGGACAGGCGACTCCTACAATGAGCAGTTCTTC. It codes for CATSRGGTGDSYNEQFF. Based on the CDR3 plus reference TRBV15 and TRBJ2-1, the full variable domain is DAMVIQNPRYQVTQFGKPVTLSCSQTLNHNVMYWYQQKSSQAPKLLFHYYDKDFNNEADTPDNFQSRRPNTSFCFLDIRSPGLGDTAMYLCATSRGGTGDSYNEQFFGPGTRLTVL.